This is a list of T cell receptor beta chains from one sample in a study of identical twins. From the 5' RACE reads, TCRdb called clonotypes with MiXCR, one entry per CDR3 protein. The sample shows 640,000 or so distinct CDR3 sequences, around 6% of them seen only once. The sample consisted of naive T cells sorted from blood. The receptors here all came from a man in his late teens or twenties in good health. Both conserved end residues are part of each CDR3. Fields, in order: J gene, V gene, clone size, D gene, CDR3 DNA, CDR3 protein. The D gene is left open where the match is weak. Clone size is given for some rows only: seen once, a few or many times, or a class if the clone is expanded.

TRBJ2-1 TRBV19 . TRBD2 TGTGCCAGTAGTATTCTTGACAATAGCGGGAGTCTCTACAATGAGCAGTTCTTC CASSILDNSGSLYNEQFF
TRBJ2-5 TRBV20-1 . . TGCAGTGCTAGAGATCACGGTGACCTTAGGGAGACCCAGTACTTC CSARDHGDLRETQYF
TRBJ2-7 TRBV12-3/TRBV12-4 few TRBD2 TGTGCCAGCAGTCCCCTGCGCGGGAGGCCCTACGAGCAGTACTTC CASSPLRGRPYEQYF
TRBJ2-2 TRBV3-1 . . TGTGCCAGCAGCCTCCAGACACTATCGAACACCGGGGAGCTGTTTTTT CASSLQTLSNTGELFF
TRBJ2-5 TRBV6-5 . . TGTGCCAGCAGTTATTTCGGGGGTCCAGAGACCCAGTACTTC CASSYFGGPETQYF
TRBJ2-5 TRBV4-1 many TRBD2 TGCGCCAGCAGCCAAGATCCGGCGGGAGGGCAAGAGACCCAGTACTTC CASSQDPAGGQETQYF
TRBJ1-5 TRBV12-3/TRBV12-4 many . TGTGCCAGCAGTTTATCAGATAGCAATCAGCCCCAGCATTTT CASSLSDSNQPQHF
TRBJ2-5 TRBV7-9 . . TGTGCCAGCAGCTTACCCAATCGGGAGACCCAGTACTTC CASSLPNRETQYF
TRBJ1-4 TRBV12-3/TRBV12-4 many . TGTGCCAGCAGTGTGGGCCCCCGGGAGGAAAAACTGTTTTTT CASSVGPREEKLFF
TRBJ2-7 TRBV7-9 many . TGTGCCAGCAGCTTTAACGAAAACGAGCAGTACTTC CASSFNENEQYF
TRBJ1-4 TRBV12-3/TRBV12-4 few TRBD1 TGTGCCAGCACCCCGGGACAGGGGACGAATGAAAAACTGTTTTTT CASTPGQGTNEKLFF
TRBJ2-1 TRBV9 . . TGTGCCAGCAGCTCTCCTCCCAGCCACACCTACAATGAGCAGTTCTTC CASSSPPSHTYNEQFF
TRBJ1-2 TRBV5-1 few TRBD1 TGCGCCAGCAGACTGACCGGGACAGGGGGCGCCTATGGCTACACCTTC CASRLTGTGGAYGYTF
TRBJ1-2 TRBV3-1 many . TGTGCCACCTTCTTTGAAGGGACGCCGGGCTACACCTTC CATFFEGTPGYTF
TRBJ2-2 TRBV4-1 few TRBD2 TGCGCCAGCAGCCTAATGACTAGCGGGAACACCGGGGAGCTGTTTTTT CASSLMTSGNTGELFF
TRBJ2-1 TRBV11-3 once . TGTGCCAGCAGCTTAAGGGTGGTCTCTGGTGAGCAGTTCTTC CASSLRVVSGEQFF
TRBJ2-1 TRBV7-2 many . TGTGCCAGCAGCTTATCTATCCTGAGTGGTGAGCAGTTCTTC CASSLSILSGEQFF
TRBJ1-3 TRBV6-5 many . TGTGCCAGCAGTTCAGGGGCGCCTGGAAACACCATATATTTT CASSSGAPGNTIYF
TRBJ2-3 TRBV6-5 many . TGTGCCAGCAGTTTGGCCCAGCCGACAGATACGCAGTATTTT CASSLAQPTDTQYF
TRBJ2-1 TRBV3-1 . . TGTGCCAGCAGCTCAGACAGGTACAATGAGCAGTTCTTC CASSSDRYNEQFF
TRBJ2-1 TRBV5-1 many . TGCGCCAGCAGCTTCTTAGGACAACCGAACAATGAGCAGTTCTTC CASSFLGQPNNEQFF
TRBJ2-1 TRBV20-1 many . TGCAGTGCTAGAGACGGGGCTAGTTTTGATGAGCAGTTCTTC CSARDGASFDEQFF
TRBJ1-5 TRBV20-1 . . TGCAGTGCCTCGCCCGGGGTCACAGGCCTTAATAGCAATCAGCCCCAGCATTTT CSASPGVTGLNSNQPQHF
TRBJ2-1 TRBV29-1 many TRBD1 TGCAGCGTTGCTAGAGGGACAGGGGACAATGAGCAGTTCTTC CSVARGTGDNEQFF
TRBJ2-7 TRBV15 many . TGTGCCACCAGCGGGGACGGAAACACCTACGAGCAGTACTTC CATSGDGNTYEQYF
TRBJ2-1 TRBV20-1 many TRBD2 TGCAGTGCTAGAGATCCCCTGGGAACTAGCGGCTACAATGAGCAGTTCTTC CSARDPLGTSGYNEQFF